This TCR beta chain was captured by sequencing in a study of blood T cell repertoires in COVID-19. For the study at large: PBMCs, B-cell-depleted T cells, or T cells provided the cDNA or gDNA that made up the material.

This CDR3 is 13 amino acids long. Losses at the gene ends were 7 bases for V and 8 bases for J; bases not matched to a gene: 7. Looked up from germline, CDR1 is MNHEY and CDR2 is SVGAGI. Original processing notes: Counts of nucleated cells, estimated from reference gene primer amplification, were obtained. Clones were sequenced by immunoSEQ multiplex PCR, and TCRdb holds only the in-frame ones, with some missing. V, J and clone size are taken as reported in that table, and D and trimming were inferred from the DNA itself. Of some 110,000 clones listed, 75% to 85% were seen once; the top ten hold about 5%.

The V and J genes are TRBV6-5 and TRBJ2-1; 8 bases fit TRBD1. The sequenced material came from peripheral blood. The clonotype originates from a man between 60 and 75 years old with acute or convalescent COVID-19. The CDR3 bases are TGTGCCAGCACTTGGACAGGGAGCGATGAGCAGTTCTTC. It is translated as CASTWTGSDEQFF.